The clone carrying this TCR beta chain was observed a handful of times. Its antigen is as yet unknown. MiXCR was run by TCRdb on the RACE reads, yielding one entry per CDR3 protein. The table lists under 75,000 distinct CDR3 sequences, about 9% of them singletons. V lost 10 bases to trimming and J lost 7 bases; unmatched junction nucleotides: 7. Germline assignment: CDR1 MDHEN and CDR2 SYDVKM. The CDR3 spans 11 residues. This sample is drawn from a study of human T cells and chemical hapten exposure. The wider study: While the approximately 24-week study was under way, patients received diphenylcyclopropenone on the scalp every week.

Broader study findings: Patch test score rose with PT1 expanded TCRs, significant at 8, 16, 32, not 4. Each of the donors had alopecia, so their immune responses may not resemble those of healthy people.

Sample time point: patch test 2, 6 weeks after DPC sensitization. Indicated treatment: therapeutic diphenylcyclopropenone sensitization with weekly scalp DPC. The material was whole blood, obtained in connection with sensitization to the hapten diphenylcyclopropenone (DPC). The TCR originated in a woman in her 50s with alopecia areata. Some clones in this sample may be carry-over from other donors' samples. J is TRBJ2-7 and V is TRBV28; 7 bases match TRBD2. CDR3 protein: CATGGYGEQYF. CDR3 DNA sequence: TGTGCCACCGGGGGGTACGGGGAGCAGTACTTC. Complete variable domain (other parts from reference TRBV28 and TRBJ2-7): DVKVTQSSRYLVKRTGEKVFLECVQDMDHENMFWYRQDPGLGLRLIYFSYDVKMKEKGDIPEGYSVSREKKERFSLILESASTNQTSMYLCATGGYGEQYFGPGTRLTVT.